This passage covers 11 T cell receptor beta chains from one sample sequenced in a study of T cells after posttransplantation cyclophosphamide. Sequenced by immunoSEQ multiplex PCR; TCRdb stores in-frame clones only, minus some. The sample counts 20,000 to 25,000 clones, none seen once; the ten largest own under 7.5%. Source material: PBMCs. The receptors come from a woman in her sixties or seventies in good health, CMV-negative, and a related stem cell transplant donor.

This clone was seen at least ten times. This sequence joins TRBV6-6 and TRBJ1-5; possibly TRBD1 for D (6 bases). From germline, CDR1 is MNHNY and CDR2 SVGAGI (reference sequence). CDR3 length: 14 amino acids. V lost 5 bases and J lost 7, with 15 bases in between. The CDR3 spells CASSKTTGLQPQHF. Written as DNA, the CDR3 is TGTGCCAGCAGTAAAACTACAGGGCTCCAGCCCCAGCATTTT.

There are many counts of this clone. J is TRBJ2-3 and V is TRBV5-1, with 8 bases aligning to TRBD1. Germline V gene sequence: CDR1 SGHRS, CDR2 YFSETQ. The CDR3 contains 17 residues. V dropped 0 bases and J dropped 2; count of bases not matched to a gene: 8. In nucleotides, the CDR3 is TGCGCCAGCAGCTTGGGACAGGGGATTGGGGCCACAGATACGCAGTATTTT. Its translation: CASSLGQGIGATDTQYF. The whole variable domain, remainder taken from reference TRBV5-1 and TRBJ2-3, is KAGVTQTPRYLIKTRGQQVTLSCSPISGHRSVSWYQQTPGQGLQFLFEYFSETQRNKGNFPGRFSGRQFSNSRSEMNVSTLELGDSALYLCASSLGQGIGATDTQYFGPGTRLTVL.

This clone was seen ten or more times. The chain has TRBV5-6 and TRBJ2-1; TRBD2 is a possible D gene (5 bases). This CDR3 contains 11 residues. Trimming pared 2 bases from V and 8 bases from J, leaving 5 bases between. Germline loops: CDR1 SGHDT, CDR2 YYEEEE. CDR3 sequence (DNA): TGTGCCAGCAGCTTCGGGGATGAGCAGTTCTTC. It specifies CASSFGDEQFF.

This clone has a count of ten or more. The chain uses TRBV9 and TRBJ2-5; 7 nucleotides align to TRBD2. Germline CDR1 reads SGDLS; CDR2 reads YYNGEE. The CDR3 has 16 amino acids. V dropped 0 bases and J dropped 5; count of bases not matched to a gene: 10. DNA of the CDR3: TGTGCCAGCAGCGTAGGAGGGGCGGGAGTAGGGGAGACCCAGTACTTC. Translation gives CASSVGGAGVGETQYF.

This clone showed up many times. At the DNA level, this CDR3 is encoded by other sequences in the same sample as well. This chain links TRBV30 with TRBJ1-3, with D possibly TRBD1 on 5 matching bases. The V gene's germline CDR1 is GTSNPN and CDR2 SVGIG (reference sequence). V gave up 2 bases and J gave up 4 bases, with 9 bases separating them. The CDR3 spans 13 residues. CDR3 in DNA: TGTGCCTGGAGTCGGGGGGAGGGAAACACCATATATTTT. It is translated as CAWSRGEGNTIYF.

This clone was counted ten times or more. V usage is TRBV28 and J usage is TRBJ2-1; 8 bases align to TRBD1. This CDR3 is built from 16 residues. The germline V gene encodes CDR1 MDHEN and CDR2 SYDVKM. The V gene end was trimmed by 1 base and the J gene end by 6 bases; junction bases not matched to a gene: 8. The CDR3 loop reads CASSLSWTGTANEQFF. The CDR3 region has the DNA TGTGCCAGCAGTTTATCATGGACAGGGACTGCCAATGAGCAGTTCTTC.

Comments on this clone: A read error may be the cause here, since a much bigger clone is one base away. Within the sample, other DNA sequences also encode this same CDR3. The CDR3 reads CASSPHRQGSGNTIYF. The CDR3 nucleotides read TGCGCCAGCAGCCCCCACCGACAGGGCTCTGGAAACACCATATATTTT. This chain links TRBV9 with TRBJ1-3, with 7 positions matching TRBD1. This CDR3 spans 16 amino acids. Germline V lookup: CDR1 SGDLS, CDR2 YYNGEE.

The V and J genes are TRBV9 and TRBJ2-1, with a possible D match to TRBD2 (7 bases). The germline gives CDR1 SGDLS, CDR2 YYNGEE. The CDR3 spans 15 residues. V dropped 0 bases and J dropped 7 bases, with 14 bases sitting between them. The CDR3 loop reads CASSVGGGGINEQFF. CDR3 sequence (DNA): TGTGCCAGCAGCGTAGGGGGAGGGGGAATTAATGAGCAGTTCTTC.

This clone was picked up many times. Other nucleotide sequences in the sample specify the same CDR3. The chain combines TRBV7-2 with TRBJ1-6; D may be TRBD1 (6 bases). The CDR3 length is 14 residues. CDR1 and CDR2 (germline): SGHTA, FQGNSA. The V end was cut by 3 bases, the J end by 5 bases, with 8 bases between. The CDR3 sequence: CASSFTGNNSPLHF. Here the CDR3 DNA reads TGTGCCAGCAGCTTTACAGGGAATAATTCACCCCTCCACTTT.

This clone was observed many times. The CDR3 DNA reads TGTGCCTGGAGTGTAAACAGCTACGAGCAGTACTTC. Amino acid sequence: CAWSVNSYEQYF. The chain employs TRBV30 and TRBJ2-7; no firm D call. The ends were cut back, 0 bases at V and 3 bases at J, with 6 bases in the middle. Per the germline V gene, CDR1 is GTSNPN and CDR2 is SVGIG (reference sequence). The CDR3 is made up of 12 amino acids.

This clone has a count of ten or more. As DNA, the CDR3 is TGCGCCAGCAGTGACCCAAGGGGGGGATTTAATGAAAAACTGTTTTTT. Translated: CASSDPRGGFNEKLFF. This chain links TRBV10-1 with TRBJ1-4; tentative D call: TRBD1 (6 bases). This CDR3 is 16 amino acids long. CDR1 is WNHNN and CDR2 is SYGVQD in the germline V gene (reference sequence). V lost 3 bases, J lost 4 bases, and 15 bases lay in between.